This T cell receptor (beta chain) was obtained from a study of human T cells and chemical hapten exposure. Study-level background: Sensitization applied 2% DPC to about 2 cm by about 2 cm of upper inner arm skin.

Individual cDNA molecules each carried unique molecular identifiers attached by the library. TCRdb reprocessed the RACE reads via MiXCR and lists one record per CDR3 protein. Of just under 350,000 distinct CDR3 sequences in the sample, 5.5% to 8% are singletons; the top ten hold more than 7%. Documented time point: patch test 1, 2 weeks after DPC sensitization. Treatment indicated: therapeutic diphenylcyclopropenone sensitization with weekly scalp DPC. Donors, patients with alopecia ranging from 18 to 70 years old and judged suitable for DPC, provided samples. The V and J ends lost 1 base and 0 bases respectively, with 9 bases between them. This CDR3 spans 16 amino acids. Germline loops: CDR1 SGHTA, CDR2 FQGNSA.

The material sequenced was whole blood, taken in connection with sensitization to the hapten diphenylcyclopropenone (DPC). The J gene is TRBJ1-4, the V gene TRBV7-2; D perhaps matches TRBD1 (5 bases). The TCR originated in a woman aged 18-35 years with alopecia areata. Some clones in this sample may be carry-over from other donors' samples. The CDR3 spells CASSLVGDSTNEKLFF. CDR3 nucleotides: TGTGCCAGCAGCTTAGTGGGGGATTCAACTAATGAAAAACTGTTTTTT.